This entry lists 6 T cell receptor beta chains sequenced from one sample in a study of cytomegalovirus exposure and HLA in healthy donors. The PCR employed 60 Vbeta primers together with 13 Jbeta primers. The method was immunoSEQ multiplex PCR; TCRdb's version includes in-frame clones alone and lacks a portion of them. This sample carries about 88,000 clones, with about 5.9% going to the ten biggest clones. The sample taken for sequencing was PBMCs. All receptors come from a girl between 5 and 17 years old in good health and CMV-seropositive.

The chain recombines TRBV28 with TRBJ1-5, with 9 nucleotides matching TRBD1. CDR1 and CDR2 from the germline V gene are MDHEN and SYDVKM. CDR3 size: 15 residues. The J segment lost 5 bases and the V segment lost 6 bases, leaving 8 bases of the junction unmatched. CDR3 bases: TGTGCCAGCAGGAAGACGGGACAGGGATATCAGCCCCAGCATTTT. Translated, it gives CASRKTGQGYQPQHF.

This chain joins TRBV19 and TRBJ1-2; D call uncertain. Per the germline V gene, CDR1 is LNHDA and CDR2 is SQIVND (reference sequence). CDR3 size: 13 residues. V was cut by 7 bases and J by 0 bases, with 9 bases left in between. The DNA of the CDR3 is TGTGCCAGTAAGAGGAAGGCTAACTATGGCTACACCTTC. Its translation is CASKRKANYGYTF. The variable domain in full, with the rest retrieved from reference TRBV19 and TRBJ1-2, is DGGITQSPKYLFRKEGQNVTLSCEQNLNHDAMYWYRQDPGQGLRLIYYSQIVNDFQKGDIAEGYSVSREKKESFPLTVTSAQKNPTAFYLCASKRKANYGYTFGSGTRLTVV.

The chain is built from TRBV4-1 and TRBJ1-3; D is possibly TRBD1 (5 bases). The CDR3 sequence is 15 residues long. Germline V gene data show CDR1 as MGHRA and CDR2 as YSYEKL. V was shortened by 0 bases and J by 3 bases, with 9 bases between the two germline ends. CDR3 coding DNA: TGCGCCAGCAGCCAAGATTGGGGACTTGGAAACACCATATATTTT. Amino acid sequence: CASSQDWGLGNTIYF.

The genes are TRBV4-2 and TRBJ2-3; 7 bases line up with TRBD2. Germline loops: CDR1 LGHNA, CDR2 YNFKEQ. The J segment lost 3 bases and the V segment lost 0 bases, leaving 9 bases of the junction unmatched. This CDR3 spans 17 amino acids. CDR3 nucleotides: TGTGCCAGCAGCCAAGATAGGGAGCTAGCGGTAACAGATACGCAGTATTTT. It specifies CASSQDRELAVTDTQYF.

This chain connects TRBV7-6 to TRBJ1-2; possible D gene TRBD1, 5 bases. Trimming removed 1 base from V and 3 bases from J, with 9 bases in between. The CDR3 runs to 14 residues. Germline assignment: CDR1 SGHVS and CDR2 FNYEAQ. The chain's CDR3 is CASSLGQGDYGYTF. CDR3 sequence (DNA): TGTGCCAGCAGCTTAGGGCAGGGTGACTATGGCTACACCTTC.

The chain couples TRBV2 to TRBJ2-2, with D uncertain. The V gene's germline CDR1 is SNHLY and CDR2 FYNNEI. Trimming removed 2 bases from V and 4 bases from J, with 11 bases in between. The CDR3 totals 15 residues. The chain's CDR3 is CASSENAVGTGELFF. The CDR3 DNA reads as TGTGCCAGCAGTGAAAACGCGGTTGGCACCGGGGAGCTGTTTTTT.